A single sample gave rise to the 19 T cell receptor beta chains below, sequenced in a study of Ad26.COV2.S vaccination and SARS-CoV-2 variants. The repertoire was sequenced with immunoSEQ multiplex PCR; TCRdb's copy has only in-frame clones and lacks some. The profile covers roughly 300,000 clones, with about nine tenths appearing a single time and about 6.4% taken by the ten largest. Indicated treatment: roughly 18 received Ad26.COV2.S at low or high dose, single or two shots; 5 received placebo; per-sample allocation not given. Material that was analyzed had been drawn on day 63 after the first vaccine or placebo injection. The specimen comprised peripheral blood, sampled in a trial of Ad26.COV2.S vaccine versus placebo. These receptors were obtained from a person between 18 and 60 years old who received the Ad26.COV2.S COVID-19 vaccine or a placebo.

The V call is TRBV28, the J call TRBJ2-3; D unresolved. Per germline, CDR1 MDHEN and CDR2 SYDVKM. The CDR3 length is 11 residues. V dropped 8 bases and J dropped 5 bases, with 8 bases sitting between them. CDR3 bases: TGTGCCAGCTCTGGCCTAGATACGCAGTATTTT. The encoded protein is CASSGLDTQYF. The full variable domain, its missing parts supplied by reference TRBV28 and TRBJ2-3, is DVKVTQSSRYLVKRTGEKVFLECVQDMDHENMFWYRQDPGLGLRLIYFSYDVKMKEKGDIPEGYSVSREKKERFSLILESASTNQTSMYLCASSGLDTQYFGPGTRLTVL.

V and J are TRBV5-1 and TRBJ2-7; tentatively, D is TRBD1 or TRBD2 (7 bases each). This CDR3 has 15 residues. V was cut by 7 bases and J by 4 bases, with 21 bases left in between. Germline CDR1 reads SGHRS; CDR2 reads YFSETQ. The CDR3 spells CASWTGPGGEYEQYF. CDR3 in DNA: TGCGCCAGCTGGACAGGACCTGGGGGGGAATACGAGCAGTACTTC.

The chain is built from TRBV19 and TRBJ2-7; 7 nucleotides match TRBD1. V lost 4 bases and J lost 6; bases outside the gene matches: 6. Germline CDR1 LNHDA, CDR2 SQIVND (reference sequence). The CDR3 is made up of 13 amino acids. The chain's CDR3 is CASSRQGDLEQYF. CDR3 nucleotides: TGTGCCAGTAGTAGGCAGGGGGACCTCGAGCAGTACTTC.

This clone has only one observation. The rearrangement links TRBV19 to TRBJ1-1; 8 bases match TRBD1. Germline V gives CDR1 LNHDA, CDR2 SQIVND (reference sequence). The CDR3 has 13 residues. V trimming: 10 bases; J trimming: 5 bases; junction bases outside the gene matches: 9. CDR3 DNA: TGTGCCACTGACAGGGGACGGCGGACTGAAGCTTTCTTT. The encoded protein is CATDRGRRTEAFF.

V usage is TRBV5-1 and J usage is TRBJ2-1, with 9 bases matching TRBD2. Germline V lookup: CDR1 SGHRS, CDR2 YFSETQ. CDR3 length: 13 amino acids. The trim removed 7 bases at V and 5 bases at J, leaving 4 bases unmatched. The CDR3 region is CASGSGSNNEQFF. The DNA of the CDR3 is TGCGCCAGCGGTAGCGGGAGCAACAATGAGCAGTTCTTC.

The rearrangement links TRBV28 to TRBJ1-2, with 11 bases lining up with TRBD1. This CDR3 has 16 amino acids. V was clipped by 3 bases and J by 6 bases; unmatched bases: 9. Germline V gene data show CDR1 as MDHEN and CDR2 as SYDVKM. The CDR3 spells CASSFWGRTGGDGYTF. The CDR3 DNA reads TGTGCCAGCAGTTTTTGGGGGAGGACAGGGGGCGATGGCTACACCTTC.

The chain links TRBV28 to TRBJ1-2; D unclear. This CDR3 is built from 15 residues. Germline loops: CDR1 MDHEN, CDR2 SYDVKM. V lost 3 bases, J lost 2 bases, and 13 bases lay in between. The CDR3 region is CASSFEASVNYGYTF. CDR3 DNA: TGTGCCAGCAGTTTTGAGGCCAGCGTAAACTATGGCTACACCTTC.

The chain employs TRBV12-3 or TRBV12-4 and TRBJ2-2; 10 nucleotides match TRBD2. V shed 10 bases and J 5 bases; nucleotides not matched to a gene: 4. The CDR3 sequence is 13 residues long. For the CDR3, the DNA is TGTGCCATTGGACTAGCGGCAACCGGGGAGCTGTTTTTT. It specifies CAIGLAATGELFF.

The chain links TRBV7-9 to TRBJ2-1; 11 bases are a match to TRBD2. CDR1 is SEHNR, CDR2 FQNEAQ, per germline (reference sequence). V lost 4 bases to trimming and J lost 8 bases; unmatched junction nucleotides: 7. The CDR3 runs 15 residues. CDR3 bases: TGTGCCAGCAGCTCCACGGGACTAGCGGTCGATGAGCAGTTCTTC. Translated: CASSSTGLAVDEQFF.

The rearrangement links TRBV7-6 to TRBJ1-1; possibly TRBD1 for D (5 bases). V gave up 8 bases and J gave up 0 bases, with 10 bases separating them. This CDR3 has 13 amino acids. Germline lookup yields CDR1 SGHVS and CDR2 FNYEAQ. The CDR3 loop reads CASCGGMNTEAFF. CDR3 sequence (DNA): TGTGCCAGCTGCGGGGGGATGAACACTGAAGCTTTCTTT.

With regard to this clone: In the same sample, other DNA sequences code for this CDR3. The rearrangement joins TRBV30 to TRBJ1-5; D remains unclear. Germline lookup yields CDR1 GTSNPN and CDR2 SVGIG (reference sequence). The V end was cut by 0 bases, the J end by 3 bases, with 3 bases between. This CDR3 is built from 12 residues. The CDR3 DNA reads TGTGCCTGGAGTGTAAACAATCAGCCCCAGCATTTT. This codes for CAWSVNNQPQHF.

This clone came up once. The chain has TRBV18 and TRBJ2-1, with D unclear. The CDR3 is 16 amino acids. Germline assignment: CDR1 KGHSH and CDR2 LQKENI. Trimming pared 0 bases from V and 4 bases from J, leaving 13 bases between. CDR3 loop: CASSPPGSLRYNEQFF. For the CDR3, the DNA is TGTGCCAGCTCACCACCTGGCAGCCTCCGTTACAATGAGCAGTTCTTC.

The chain joins TRBV23-1 to TRBJ2-7, with TRBD1 matching over 11 bases. TRBV23-1 is an open reading frame whose function is uncertain. The CDR3 totals 14 residues. Losses at the gene ends were 7 bases for V and 4 bases for J; bases not matched to a gene: 6. The CDR3 is CASTDRGRSYEQYF. The DNA for the CDR3 is TGCGCCAGCACGGACAGGGGGCGGTCGTACGAGCAGTACTTC.

The V and J genes are TRBV13 and TRBJ1-2, with unresolved D. Germline V gene sequence: CDR1 PRHDT, CDR2 FYEKMQ (reference sequence). The ends were cut back, 4 bases at V and 8 bases at J, with 14 bases in the middle. CDR3 length equals 13 residues. The CDR3 coding sequence is TGTGCCAGCAGCTCGAATATAATAGGCGGCTACACCTTC. It translates to CASSSNIIGGYTF.

This clone was seen only a few times. V is TRBV7-2 and J is TRBJ1-2; 7 nucleotides match TRBD1. The CDR3 is 17 residues long. Per germline, CDR1 SGHTA and CDR2 FQGNSA. Trimming took 2 bases from V and 5 from J; bases not matched to a gene: 14. The CDR3 DNA follows: TGTGCCAGCAGCTTATTTGGCAGGGGGGCGAATCTATATGGCTACACCTTC. This codes for CASSLFGRGANLYGYTF.

This chain links TRBV11-1 with TRBJ2-1; the D gene is possibly TRBD2 (6 bases). This CDR3 region has 14 residues. Germline CDR1 reads SGHAT; CDR2 reads FQDESV (reference sequence). Trimming shortened V by 5 bases and J by 8 bases, and 16 bases separated the two germline ends. As DNA, the CDR3 is TGTGCCAGCAGCCCTAAGACTAGTCTCGATGAGCAGTTCTTC. Translated: CASSPKTSLDEQFF.

This clone was recorded a few times. This chain links TRBV4-1 with TRBJ2-7; D is undetermined. V was clipped by 2 bases and J by 3 bases, with 14 bases between them. CDR3 length equals 15 residues. The germline gives CDR1 MGHRA, CDR2 YSYEKL. In DNA form, the CDR3 reads TGCGCCAGCAGCCAACTCTCGGACCCGTACTACGAGCAGTACTTC. It is translated as CASSQLSDPYYEQYF.

V gene TRBV6-4 combines with J gene TRBJ2-3; D perhaps matches TRBD1 (6 bases). The CDR3 is made up of 16 amino acids. The V gene lost 0 bases and the J gene lost 2 bases, with 12 bases spanning the gap. Germline V CDR1 and CDR2: MRHNA, SNTAGT. CDR3 region: CASSDSPDRSTDTQYF. CDR3 nucleotide sequence: TGTGCCAGCAGTGACTCTCCGGACAGATCCACAGATACGCAGTATTTT.

V gene TRBV7-3 combines with J gene TRBJ1-1, with D unclear. Trimming took off 8 bases at V and 11 bases at J, with 15 bases between the two ends. Looked up from germline, CDR1 is SGHTA and CDR2 is FQGTGA. The CDR3 is made up of 11 amino acids. Here the CDR3 reads CASGSFGDAFF. The CDR3 region has the DNA TGTGCCAGCGGTTCGTTTGGAGACGCTTTCTTT.